This T cell receptor beta chain emerged from a study of cytomegalovirus exposure and HLA in healthy donors. Whole-study context: The 100 to 150 validation repertoires matched the 650 to 850 first-cohort repertoires in platform, a later analysis reported.

General study findings and limits: The study recorded 164 TCR beta chains that were cytomegalovirus-associated. In vitro work confirmed that a few CMV-associated chains recognize CMV antigens. Most sequenced TCRs were rare (though some public TCRs occurred in many donors).

Turning to this clone: The antigen remains undetermined.

The assay was immunoSEQ multiplex PCR, and TCRdb's table has in-frame clones only and misses some. The table shows 200,000 to 250,000 clones, with roughly 84% occurring only once. CDR1 and CDR2 from the germline V gene are WNHNN and SYGVQD (reference sequence). The CDR3 contains 14 residues. The J segment lost 3 bases and the V segment lost 3 bases, leaving 5 bases of the junction unmatched. The sequencing input was PBMCs. The TCR was taken from a woman in her twenties or thirties in good health and CMV-seropositive. The chain couples TRBV10-1 to TRBJ2-7; 7 nucleotides align to TRBD1. The CDR3 here is CASSDGTVDYEQYF. The CDR3 coding sequence is TGCGCCAGCAGTGACGGGACAGTTGACTACGAGCAGTACTTC.